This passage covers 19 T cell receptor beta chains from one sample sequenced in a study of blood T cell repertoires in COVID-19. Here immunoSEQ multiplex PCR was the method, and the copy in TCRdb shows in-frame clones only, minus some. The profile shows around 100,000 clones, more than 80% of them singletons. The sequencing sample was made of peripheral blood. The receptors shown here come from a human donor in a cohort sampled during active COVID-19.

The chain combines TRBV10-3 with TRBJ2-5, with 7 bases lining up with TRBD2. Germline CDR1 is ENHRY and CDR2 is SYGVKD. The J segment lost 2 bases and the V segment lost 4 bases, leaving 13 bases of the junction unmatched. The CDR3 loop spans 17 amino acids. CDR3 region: CAISASLGSGAQETQYF. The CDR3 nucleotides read TGTGCCATCAGTGCCTCCCTGGGGAGCGGGGCTCAAGAGACCCAGTACTTC.

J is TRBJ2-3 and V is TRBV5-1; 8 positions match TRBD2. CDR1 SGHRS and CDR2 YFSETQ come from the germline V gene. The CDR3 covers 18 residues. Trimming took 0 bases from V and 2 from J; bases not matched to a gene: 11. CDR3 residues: CASSLAPFTSGYTDTQYF. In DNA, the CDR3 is TGCGCCAGCAGCTTGGCCCCCTTCACTAGCGGATACACAGATACGCAGTATTTT.

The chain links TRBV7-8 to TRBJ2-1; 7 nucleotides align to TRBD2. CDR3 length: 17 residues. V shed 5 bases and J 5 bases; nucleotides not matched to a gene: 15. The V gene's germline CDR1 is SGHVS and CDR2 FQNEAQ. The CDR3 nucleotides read TGTGCCAGCAGCCCTTACCTGGGAGCGCGGGAGAACAATGAGCAGTTCTTC. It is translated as CASSPYLGARENNEQFF.

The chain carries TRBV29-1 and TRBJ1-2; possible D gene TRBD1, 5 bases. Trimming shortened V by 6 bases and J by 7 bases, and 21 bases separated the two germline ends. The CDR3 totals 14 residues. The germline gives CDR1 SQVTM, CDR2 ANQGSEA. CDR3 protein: CSVGLGASGFGYTF. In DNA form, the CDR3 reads TGCAGCGTGGGACTTGGGGCTTCCGGATTTGGCTACACCTTC.

The CDR3 DNA follows: TGCGCCAGCAGCTTGGGCAGGGGAGCATCCGAGACCCAGTACTTC. It codes for CASSLGRGASETQYF. The chain employs TRBV5-1 and TRBJ2-5; TRBD1 is a possible D gene (6 bases). This CDR3 spans 15 amino acids. V was trimmed by 0 bases and J by 5 bases, leaving 14 bases between them. Germline CDR1 reads SGHRS; CDR2 reads YFSETQ.

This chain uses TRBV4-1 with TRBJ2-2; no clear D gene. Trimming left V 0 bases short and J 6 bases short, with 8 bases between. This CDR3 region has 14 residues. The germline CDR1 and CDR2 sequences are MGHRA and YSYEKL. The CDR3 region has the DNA TGCGCCAGCAGCCAAGATGAGGAAGCCGGGGAGCTGTTTTTT. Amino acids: CASSQDEEAGELFF.

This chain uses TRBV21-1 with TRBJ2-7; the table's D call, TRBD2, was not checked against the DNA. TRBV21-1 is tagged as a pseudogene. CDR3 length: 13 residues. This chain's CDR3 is CASSISSSYEQYF. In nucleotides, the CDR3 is TGTGCCAGCAGCATTAGCTCCTCCTACGAGCAGTACTTC.

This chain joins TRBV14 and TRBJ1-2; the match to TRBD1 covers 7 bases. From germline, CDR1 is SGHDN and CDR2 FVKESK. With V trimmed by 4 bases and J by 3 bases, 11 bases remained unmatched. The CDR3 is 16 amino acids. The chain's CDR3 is CASSPTLGTADYGYTF. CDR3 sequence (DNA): TGTGCCAGCAGCCCCACACTGGGGACAGCTGACTATGGCTACACCTTC.

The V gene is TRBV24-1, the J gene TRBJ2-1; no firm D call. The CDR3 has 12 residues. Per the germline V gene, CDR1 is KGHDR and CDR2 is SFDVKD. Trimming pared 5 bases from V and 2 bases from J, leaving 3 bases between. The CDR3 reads CATSATYNEQFF. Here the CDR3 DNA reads TGTGCCACCAGTGCCACCTACAATGAGCAGTTCTTC.

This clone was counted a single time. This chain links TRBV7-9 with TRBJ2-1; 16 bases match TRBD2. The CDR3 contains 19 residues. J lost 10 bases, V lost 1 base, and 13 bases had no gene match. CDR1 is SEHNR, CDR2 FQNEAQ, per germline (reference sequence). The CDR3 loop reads CASSLGSAGTSGRVREQFF. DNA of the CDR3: TGTGCCAGCAGCTTAGGATCCGCCGGGACTAGCGGGAGGGTAAGGGAGCAGTTCTTC.

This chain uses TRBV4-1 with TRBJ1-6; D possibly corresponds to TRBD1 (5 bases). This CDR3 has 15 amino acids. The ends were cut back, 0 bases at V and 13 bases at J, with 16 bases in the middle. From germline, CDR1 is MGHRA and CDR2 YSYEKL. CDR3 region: CASSQEGGGGLPLHF. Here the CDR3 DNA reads TGCGCCAGCAGCCAAGAGGGCGGCGGGGGTCTTCCCCTCCACTTT.

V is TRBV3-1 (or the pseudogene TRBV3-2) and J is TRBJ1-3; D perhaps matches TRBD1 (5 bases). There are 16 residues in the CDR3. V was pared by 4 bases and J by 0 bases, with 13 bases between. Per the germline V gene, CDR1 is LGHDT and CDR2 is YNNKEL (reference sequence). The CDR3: CASSLYPGGSGNTIYF. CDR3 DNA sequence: TGTGCCAGCAGCCTATACCCGGGGGGCTCTGGAAACACCATATATTTT.

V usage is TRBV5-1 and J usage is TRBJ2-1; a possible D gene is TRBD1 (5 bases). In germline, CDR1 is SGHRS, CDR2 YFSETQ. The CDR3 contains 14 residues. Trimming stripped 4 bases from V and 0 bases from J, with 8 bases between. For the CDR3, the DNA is TGCGCCAGCAGCAAGGACATCTCCTACAATGAGCAGTTCTTC. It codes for CASSKDISYNEQFF. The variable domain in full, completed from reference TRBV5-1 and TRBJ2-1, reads KAGVTQTPRYLIKTRGQQVTLSCSPISGHRSVSWYQQTPGQGLQFLFEYFSETQRNKGNFPGRFSGRQFSNSRSEMNVSTLELGDSALYLCASSKDISYNEQFFGPGTRLTVL.

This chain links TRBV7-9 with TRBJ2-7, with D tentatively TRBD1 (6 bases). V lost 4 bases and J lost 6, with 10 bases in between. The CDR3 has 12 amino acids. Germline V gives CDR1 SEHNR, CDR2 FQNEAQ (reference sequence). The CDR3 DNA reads TGTGCCAGCAGCTCTCCAGGGGCCGAGCAGTACTTC. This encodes CASSSPGAEQYF.

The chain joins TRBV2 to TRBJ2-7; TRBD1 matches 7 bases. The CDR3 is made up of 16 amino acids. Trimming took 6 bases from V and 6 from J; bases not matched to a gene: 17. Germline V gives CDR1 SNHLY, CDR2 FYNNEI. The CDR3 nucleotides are TGTGCCAGCAGGTTAACTATAAAGACAGGGACGGGCGAGCAGTACTTC. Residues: CASRLTIKTGTGEQYF.

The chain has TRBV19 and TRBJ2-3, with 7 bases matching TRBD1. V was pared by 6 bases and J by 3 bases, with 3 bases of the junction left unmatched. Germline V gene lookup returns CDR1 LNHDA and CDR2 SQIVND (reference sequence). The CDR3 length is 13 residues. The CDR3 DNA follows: TGTGCCAGTAGCCGACAGGGAACAGATACGCAGTATTTT. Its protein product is CASSRQGTDTQYF.

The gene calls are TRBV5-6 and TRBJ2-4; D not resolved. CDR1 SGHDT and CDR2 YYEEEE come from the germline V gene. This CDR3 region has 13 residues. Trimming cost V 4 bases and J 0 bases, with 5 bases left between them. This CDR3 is CASSTPAKNIQYF. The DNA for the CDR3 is TGTGCCAGCAGCACTCCAGCCAAAAACATTCAGTACTTC.

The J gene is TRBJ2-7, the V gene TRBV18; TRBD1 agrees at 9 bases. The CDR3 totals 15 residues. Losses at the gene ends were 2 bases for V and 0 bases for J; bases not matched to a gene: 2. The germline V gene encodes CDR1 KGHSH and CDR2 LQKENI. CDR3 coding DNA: TGTGCCAGCTCACCAAGACAGGGGGTCTCCTACGAGCAGTACTTC. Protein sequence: CASSPRQGVSYEQYF.

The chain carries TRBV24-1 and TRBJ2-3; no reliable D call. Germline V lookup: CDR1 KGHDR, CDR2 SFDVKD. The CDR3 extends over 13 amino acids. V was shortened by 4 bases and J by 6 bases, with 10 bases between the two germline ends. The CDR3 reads CATSDPPLDTQYF. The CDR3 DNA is TGTGCCACCAGTGACCCCCCCCTCGATACGCAGTATTTT.